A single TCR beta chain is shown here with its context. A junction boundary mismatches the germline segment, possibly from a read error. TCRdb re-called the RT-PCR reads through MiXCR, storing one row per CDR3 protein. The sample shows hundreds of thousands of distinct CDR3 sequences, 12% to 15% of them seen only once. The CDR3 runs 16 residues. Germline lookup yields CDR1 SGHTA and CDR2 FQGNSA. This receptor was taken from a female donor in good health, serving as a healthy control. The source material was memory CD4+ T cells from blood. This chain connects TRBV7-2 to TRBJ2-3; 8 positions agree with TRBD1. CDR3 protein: CASSLQGAQGTDKQYF. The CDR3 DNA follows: TGTGCCAGCAGCTTACAGGGGGCGCAGGGCACAGATAAGCAGTATTTT. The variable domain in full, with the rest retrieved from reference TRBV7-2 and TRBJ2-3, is GAGVSQSPSNKVTEKGKDVELRCDPISGHTALYWYRQSLGQGLEFLIYFQGNSAPDKSGLPSDRFSAERTGGSVSTLTIQRTQQEDSAVYLCASSLQGAQGTDKQYFGPGTRLTVL.